These 15 T cell receptor beta chains share one sample of origin, sequenced in a study of OX40 agonist ivuxolimab in advanced cancers. Sequencing was performed with immunoSEQ multiplex PCR; in TCRdb, only in-frame clones are kept and a portion is missing. Of fewer than 85,000 clones listed, about nine tenths were seen once; the top ten hold 6.2%. This sample comprised CD4+ or CD8+ T cells sorted from blood, obtained in a trial of the OX40 agonist ivuxolimab. These receptors came from an adult with an advanced solid tumor such as melanoma, head and neck, liver or kidney cancer.

This clone occurred once. The CDR3 is CASSVWTSGRLDTQYF. The CDR3, as DNA: TGTGCCAGCAGCGTGTGGACTAGCGGGAGGTTAGATACGCAGTATTTT. The chain is built from TRBV7-9 and TRBJ2-3; 14 positions match TRBD2. Germline CDR1 reads SEHNR; CDR2 reads FQNEAQ (reference sequence). The CDR3 length is 16 residues. The V and J ends lost 5 bases and 5 bases, in that order; junction bases with no gene match: 6.

This clone has more than one count but fewer than ten. The rearrangement joins TRBV7-3 to TRBJ2-3, with 10 bases fitting TRBD1. From germline, CDR1 is SGHTA and CDR2 FQGTGA. The CDR3 has 15 residues. After removal of 5 bases from V and 4 bases from J, the junction contained 6 bases not matched to a gene. DNA for the CDR3: TGTGCCAGCAGCCCTTTTGGACAGGGGGCAGATACGCAGTATTTT. Translated, it gives CASSPFGQGADTQYF.

The CDR3 protein is CASSSGAGVNNEQFF. In nucleotides, the CDR3 is TGTGCCAGCAGTTCTGGGGCTGGGGTTAACAATGAGCAGTTCTTC. The gene calls are TRBV7-2 and TRBJ2-1; D is possibly TRBD1 (5 bases). Trimming stripped 6 bases from V and 5 bases from J, with 17 bases between. This CDR3 comprises 15 residues. Germline V gene lookup returns CDR1 SGHTA and CDR2 FQGNSA.

The gene calls are TRBV28 and TRBJ2-1; 12 positions agree with TRBD2. The V gene end was trimmed by 0 bases and the J gene end by 9 bases; junction bases not matched to a gene: 12. Germline-derived CDR1 and CDR2 are MDHEN and SYDVKM. This CDR3 is built from 18 residues. The CDR3 here is CASSLWGLAGFGPGEQFF. CDR3 nucleotides: TGTGCCAGCAGTTTATGGGGACTAGCGGGTTTTGGCCCGGGTGAGCAGTTCTTC.

This clone was found a few times. V gene TRBV7-8 combines with J gene TRBJ2-4; possibly TRBD1 for D (6 bases). The V end lost 1 base, the J end lost 0 bases, and 7 bases lay between the germline ends. The CDR3 spans 15 residues. CDR1 and CDR2 (germline): SGHVS, FQNEAQ. The CDR3 DNA sequence: TGTGCCAGCAGCTTAGAGACAGGAGCCAAAAACATTCAGTACTTC. Translating it yields CASSLETGAKNIQYF.

The genes are TRBV6-4 and TRBJ1-6; tentative D call: TRBD1 (6 bases). V dropped 0 bases and J dropped 6 bases, with 9 bases sitting between them. This CDR3 has 15 residues. Germline lookup yields CDR1 MRHNA and CDR2 SNTAGT. The CDR3 region is CASSDSVRGNSPLHF. In nucleotides, the CDR3 is TGTGCCAGCAGTGACTCAGTCAGGGGTAATTCACCCCTCCACTTT.

The chain employs TRBV6-5 and TRBJ1-3; D perhaps matches TRBD1 (5 bases). This CDR3 spans 13 amino acids. Germline V gene data show CDR1 as MNHEY and CDR2 as SVGAGI. V was clipped by 5 bases and J by 4 bases, with 9 bases between them. CDR3 sequence reads: CASSARDGNTIYF. CDR3 coding DNA: TGTGCCAGCAGTGCCAGGGACGGAAACACCATATATTTT.

The chain combines TRBV18 with TRBJ1-5; D is undetermined. Per the germline V gene, CDR1 is KGHSH and CDR2 is LQKENI. The CDR3 totals 13 residues. Trimming left V 3 bases short and J 9 bases short, with 12 bases between. CDR3 sequence reads: CASSPAGPGPQHF. As DNA, the CDR3 is TGTGCCAGCTCACCGGCAGGACCGGGGCCCCAGCATTTT.

The chain carries TRBV5-4 and TRBJ2-5; D possibly corresponds to TRBD2 (6 bases). Trimming left V 0 bases short and J 6 bases short, with 15 bases between. CDR1 is SGHNT and CDR2 is YYREEE in the germline V gene (reference sequence). The CDR3 contains 15 residues. CDR3 sequence (DNA): TGTGCCAGCAGCTTGGGAGGGCAGCTAGCGAAGACCCAGTACTTC. It yields the protein CASSLGGQLAKTQYF.

The chain carries TRBV4-3 and TRBJ2-7, with unresolved D. V was clipped by 1 base and J by 1 base, with 8 bases between them. The CDR3 has 14 residues. CDR1 LGHNA and CDR2 YSLEER come from the germline V gene. The CDR3 is CASSQASRSYEQYF. The CDR3 DNA is TGCGCCAGCAGCCAAGCTAGTAGGTCCTACGAGCAGTACTTC.

In its sample, this clone was seen once. The chain uses TRBV7-3 and TRBJ1-2; possible D gene TRBD1, 5 bases. V lost 5 bases to trimming and J lost 8 bases, with 24 bases between them. The CDR3 covers 16 residues. From germline, CDR1 is SGHTA and CDR2 FQGTGA. The CDR3 protein is CASSPQPGTAGGGYTF. CDR3 DNA: TGTGCCAGCAGCCCACAGCCCGGGACCGCCGGCGGGGGCTACACCTTC.

Only a few counts were recorded for this clone. The chain joins TRBV5-1 to TRBJ2-1, with 10 nucleotides matching TRBD2. The CDR3 is 16 amino acids. The germline V gene encodes CDR1 SGHRS and CDR2 YFSETQ. V lost 4 bases and J lost 1; bases outside the gene matches: 5. CDR3 amino acids: CASSPVTSGSYNEQFF. CDR3 coding DNA: TGCGCCAGCAGCCCCGTGACTAGCGGGTCCTACAATGAGCAGTTCTTC.

The chain combines TRBV4-3 with TRBJ2-2; 14 nucleotides align to TRBD2. V was clipped by 0 bases and J by 13 bases; unmatched bases: 10. CDR1 is LGHNA, CDR2 YSLEER, per germline. The CDR3 loop spans 17 amino acids. CDR3 region: CASSQDPGLAGVGGLFF. CDR3 bases: TGCGCCAGCAGCCAAGATCCGGGACTAGCGGGAGTGGGAGGGCTGTTTTTT.

The V call is TRBV5-1, the J call TRBJ2-5; possibly TRBD2 for D (6 bases). Trimming removed 4 bases at V and 3 bases at J, with 13 bases between. The CDR3 consists of 14 residues. The germline CDR1 and CDR2 sequences are SGHRS and YFSETQ. CDR3 bases: TGCGCCAGCAGCGCCGGACTACAAGAAGAGACCCAGTACTTC. Protein product: CASSAGLQEETQYF.

In this sample, this clone turned up a few times. This chain joins TRBV5-1 and TRBJ1-2; D remains unclear. Germline loops: CDR1 SGHRS, CDR2 YFSETQ. The CDR3 length is 13 residues. The V and J ends lost 0 bases and 2 bases respectively, with 5 bases between them. CDR3 protein: CASSLGQNYGYTF. Here the CDR3 DNA reads TGCGCCAGCAGCTTGGGGCAGAACTATGGCTACACCTTC.